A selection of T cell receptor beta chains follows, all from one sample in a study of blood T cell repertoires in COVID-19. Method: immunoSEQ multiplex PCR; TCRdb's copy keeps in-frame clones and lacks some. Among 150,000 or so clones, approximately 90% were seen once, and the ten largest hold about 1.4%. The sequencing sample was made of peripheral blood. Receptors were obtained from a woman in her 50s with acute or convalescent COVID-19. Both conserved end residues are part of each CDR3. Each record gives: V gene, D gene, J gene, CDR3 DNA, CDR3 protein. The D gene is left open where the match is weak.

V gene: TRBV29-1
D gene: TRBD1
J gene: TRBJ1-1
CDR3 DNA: TGCAGCGTTGATTTGACAGGGCCCGGGGCTTTCTTT
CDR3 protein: CSVDLTGPGAFF

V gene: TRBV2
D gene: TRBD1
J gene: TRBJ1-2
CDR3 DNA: TGTGCCAGCAGCCTCCGACAGGGGCACGCCTATGGCTACACCTTC
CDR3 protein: CASSLRQGHAYGYTF

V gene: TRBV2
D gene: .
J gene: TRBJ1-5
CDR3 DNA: TGTGCCAGCAGCCAAAGTCGGGTTCCAAATCAGCCCCAGCATTTT
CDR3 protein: CASSQSRVPNQPQHF

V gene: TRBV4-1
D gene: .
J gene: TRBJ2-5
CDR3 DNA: TGCGCCAGCAGCCAAGATCGGAGCGTTCAAGAGACCCAGTACTTC
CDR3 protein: CASSQDRSVQETQYF

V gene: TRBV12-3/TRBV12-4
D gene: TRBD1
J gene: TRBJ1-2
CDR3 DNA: TGTGCCAGCAGTGGGACAGCCGATGGCTACACCTTC
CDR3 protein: CASSGTADGYTF

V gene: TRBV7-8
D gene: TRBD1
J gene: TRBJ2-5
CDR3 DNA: TGTGCCAGCAGCGTCCGGTTGACAGGGATGGTAGAGACCCAGTACTTC
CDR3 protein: CASSVRLTGMVETQYF

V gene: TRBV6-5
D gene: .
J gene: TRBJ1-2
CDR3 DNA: TGTGCCAGCAGTTATAATGGCCAAGGGGCCGGCTACACCTTC
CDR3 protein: CASSYNGQGAGYTF

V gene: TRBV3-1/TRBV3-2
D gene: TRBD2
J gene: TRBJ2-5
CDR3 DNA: TGTGCCAGCAGCGAAAGCGGGGGAGCCTTTATGGAGACCCAGTACTTC
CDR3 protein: CASSESGGAFMETQYF

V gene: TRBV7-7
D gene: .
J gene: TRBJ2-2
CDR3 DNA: TGTGCCAGCAGCTTATCGCAGGGTGGGATCACCGGGGAGCTGTTTTTT
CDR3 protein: CASSLSQGGITGELFF

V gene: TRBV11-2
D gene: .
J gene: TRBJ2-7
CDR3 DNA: TGTGCCAGCAGCTTAGTGGGCAGCATCTACGAGCAGTACTTC
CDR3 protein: CASSLVGSIYEQYF